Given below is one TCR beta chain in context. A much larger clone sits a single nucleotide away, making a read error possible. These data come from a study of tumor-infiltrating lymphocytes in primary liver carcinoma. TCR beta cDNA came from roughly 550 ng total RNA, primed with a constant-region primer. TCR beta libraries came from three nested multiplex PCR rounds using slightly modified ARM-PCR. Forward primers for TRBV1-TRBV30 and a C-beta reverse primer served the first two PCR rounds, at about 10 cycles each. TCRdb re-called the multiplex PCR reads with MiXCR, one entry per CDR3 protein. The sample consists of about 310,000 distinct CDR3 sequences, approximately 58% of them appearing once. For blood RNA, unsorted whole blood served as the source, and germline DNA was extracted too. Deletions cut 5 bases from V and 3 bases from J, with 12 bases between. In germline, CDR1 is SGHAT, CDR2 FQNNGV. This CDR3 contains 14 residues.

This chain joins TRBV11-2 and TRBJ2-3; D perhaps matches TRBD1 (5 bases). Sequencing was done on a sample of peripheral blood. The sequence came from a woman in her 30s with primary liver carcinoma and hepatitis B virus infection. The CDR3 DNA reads TGTGCCAGCAGCCAGGGCCAATTTACAGATACGCAGTATTTT. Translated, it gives CASSQGQFTDTQYF.